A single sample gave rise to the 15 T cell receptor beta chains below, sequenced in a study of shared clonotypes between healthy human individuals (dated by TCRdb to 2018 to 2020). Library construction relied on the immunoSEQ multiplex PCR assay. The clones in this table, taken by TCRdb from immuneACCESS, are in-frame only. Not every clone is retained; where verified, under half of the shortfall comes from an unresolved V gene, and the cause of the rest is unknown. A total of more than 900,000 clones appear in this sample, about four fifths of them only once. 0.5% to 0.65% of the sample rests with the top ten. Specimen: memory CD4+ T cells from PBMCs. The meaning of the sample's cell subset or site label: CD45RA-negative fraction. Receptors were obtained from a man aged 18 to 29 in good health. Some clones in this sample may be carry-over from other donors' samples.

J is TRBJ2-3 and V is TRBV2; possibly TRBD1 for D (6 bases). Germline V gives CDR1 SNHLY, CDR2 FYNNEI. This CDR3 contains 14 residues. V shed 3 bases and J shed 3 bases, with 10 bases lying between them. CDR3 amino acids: CASSDRGGTDTQYF. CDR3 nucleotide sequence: TGTGCCAGCAGTGACAGGGGTGGGACAGATACGCAGTATTTT.

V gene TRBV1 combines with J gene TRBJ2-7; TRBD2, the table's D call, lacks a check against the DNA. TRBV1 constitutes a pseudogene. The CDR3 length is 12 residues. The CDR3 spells CTSSPRGSLQYF. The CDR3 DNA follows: TGCACCAGCAGCCCGCGCGGGAGCCTGCAGTACTTC.

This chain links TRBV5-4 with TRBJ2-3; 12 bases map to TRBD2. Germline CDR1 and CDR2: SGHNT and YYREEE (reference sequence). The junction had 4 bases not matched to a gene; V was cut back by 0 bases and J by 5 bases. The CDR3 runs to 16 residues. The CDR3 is CASSLGLAGGQDTQYF. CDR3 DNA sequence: TGTGCCAGCAGCTTGGGCCTAGCGGGGGGGCAAGATACGCAGTATTTT.

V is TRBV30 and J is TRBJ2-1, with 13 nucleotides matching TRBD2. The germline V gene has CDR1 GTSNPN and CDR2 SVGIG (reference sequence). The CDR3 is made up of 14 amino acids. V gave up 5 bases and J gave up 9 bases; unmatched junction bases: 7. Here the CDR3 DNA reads TGTGCCTGGCGCAGACTAGCGGGAGGCCGTGAGCAGTTCTTC. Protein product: CAWRRLAGGREQFF.

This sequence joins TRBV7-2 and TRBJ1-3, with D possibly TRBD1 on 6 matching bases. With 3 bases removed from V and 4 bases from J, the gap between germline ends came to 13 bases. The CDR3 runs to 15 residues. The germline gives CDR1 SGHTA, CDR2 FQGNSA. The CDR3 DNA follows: TGTGCCAGCAGCTTTTACAGGGCTCCGGGAAACACCATATATTTT. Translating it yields CASSFYRAPGNTIYF.

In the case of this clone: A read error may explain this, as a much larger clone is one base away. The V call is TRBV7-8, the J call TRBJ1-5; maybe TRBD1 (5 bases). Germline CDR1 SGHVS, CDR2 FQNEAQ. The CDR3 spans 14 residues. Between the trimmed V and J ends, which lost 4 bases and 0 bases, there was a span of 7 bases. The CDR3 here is CASSSTDSNQPQHF. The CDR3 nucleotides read TGTGCCAGCAGCTCGACAGATAGCAATCAGCCCCAGCATTTT.

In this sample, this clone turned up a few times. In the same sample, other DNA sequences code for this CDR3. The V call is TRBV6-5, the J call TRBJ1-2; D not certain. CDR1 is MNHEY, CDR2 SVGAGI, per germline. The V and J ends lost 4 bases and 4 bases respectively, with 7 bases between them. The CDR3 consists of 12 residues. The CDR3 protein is CASSSGSYGYTF. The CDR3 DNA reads TGTGCCAGCAGTTCAGGCAGCTATGGCTACACCTTC.

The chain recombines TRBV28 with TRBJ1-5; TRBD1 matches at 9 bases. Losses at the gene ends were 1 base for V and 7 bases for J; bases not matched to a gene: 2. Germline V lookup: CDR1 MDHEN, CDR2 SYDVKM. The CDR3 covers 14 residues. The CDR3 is CASSLLTGGQPQHF. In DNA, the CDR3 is TGTGCCAGCAGTTTATTAACAGGGGGCCAGCCCCAGCATTTT.

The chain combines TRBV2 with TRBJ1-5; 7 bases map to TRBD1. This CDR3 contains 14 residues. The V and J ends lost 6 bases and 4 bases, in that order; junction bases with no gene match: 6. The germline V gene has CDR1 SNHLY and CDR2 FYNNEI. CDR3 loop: CASRVRQGNQPQHF. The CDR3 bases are TGTGCCAGCAGGGTTAGACAGGGTAATCAGCCCCAGCATTTT.

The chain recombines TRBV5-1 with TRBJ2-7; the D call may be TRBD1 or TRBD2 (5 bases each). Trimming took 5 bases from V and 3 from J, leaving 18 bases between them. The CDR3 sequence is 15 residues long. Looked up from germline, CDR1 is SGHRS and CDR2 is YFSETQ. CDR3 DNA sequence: TGCGCCAGCAGTCAAACGGGGCTAAGAAGCTACGAGCAGTACTTC. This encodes CASSQTGLRSYEQYF.

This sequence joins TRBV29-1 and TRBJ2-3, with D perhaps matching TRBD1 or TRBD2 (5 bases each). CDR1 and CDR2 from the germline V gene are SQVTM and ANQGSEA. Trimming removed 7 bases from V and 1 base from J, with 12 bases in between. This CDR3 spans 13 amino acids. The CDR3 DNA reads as TGCAGCGCTAGGGACCCCGGCACAGATACGCAGTATTTT. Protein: CSARDPGTDTQYF.

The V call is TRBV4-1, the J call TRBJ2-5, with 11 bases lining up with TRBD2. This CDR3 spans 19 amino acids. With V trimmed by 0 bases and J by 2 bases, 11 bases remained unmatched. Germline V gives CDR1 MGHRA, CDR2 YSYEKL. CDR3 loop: CASSQDWVRASGGQETQYF. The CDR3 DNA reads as TGCGCCAGCAGCCAAGATTGGGTGCGCGCTAGCGGGGGGCAAGAGACCCAGTACTTC.

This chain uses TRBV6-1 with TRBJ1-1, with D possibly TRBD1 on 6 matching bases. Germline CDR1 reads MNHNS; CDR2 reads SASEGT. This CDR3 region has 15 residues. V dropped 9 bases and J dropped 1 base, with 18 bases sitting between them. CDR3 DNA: TGTGCCAGTAAAAGGGACATCTGGACGAACACTGAAGCTTTCTTT. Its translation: CASKRDIWTNTEAFF.

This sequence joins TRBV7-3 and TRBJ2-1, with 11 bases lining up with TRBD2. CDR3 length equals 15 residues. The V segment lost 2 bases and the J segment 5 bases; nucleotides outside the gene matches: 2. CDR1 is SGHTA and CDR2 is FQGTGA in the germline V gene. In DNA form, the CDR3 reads TGTGCCAGCAGCTTAGAGGGACTAGCGGACAATGAGCAGTTCTTC. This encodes CASSLEGLADNEQFF.

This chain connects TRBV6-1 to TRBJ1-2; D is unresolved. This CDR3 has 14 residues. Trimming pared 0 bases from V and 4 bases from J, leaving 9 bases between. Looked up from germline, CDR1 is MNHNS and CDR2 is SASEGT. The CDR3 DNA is TGTGCCAGCAGTGAAGCAAGGATAACCTATGGCTACACCTTC. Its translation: CASSEARITYGYTF.